This TCR beta chain was sequenced for a study of blood T cell repertoires in COVID-19. Across the study: Both acute and convalescent COVID-19 samples were obtained from the United States, Italy and Spain.

The data were produced by immunoSEQ multiplex PCR, yet TCRdb's version contains in-frame clones alone and is incomplete. The repertoire holds 410,000 or so clones, with 75% to 90% as singletons. Germline values: CDR1 KGHSH, CDR2 LQKENI. CDR3 length: 16 amino acids. V was pared by 4 bases and J by 3 bases, with 10 bases of the junction left unmatched. The sequence derives from a middle-aged woman with COVID-19, enrolled during active disease. Sequenced input: peripheral blood. The genes are TRBV18 and TRBJ1-1, with TRBD1 matching over 8 bases. CDR3 nucleotide sequence: TGTGCCAGCTCACTTTCCCTTAACAGGGGGGACACTGAAGCTTTCTTT. It is translated as CASSLSLNRGDTEAFF.